This entry features one T cell receptor beta chain sequence. Antigen unknown. Looked up from germline, CDR1 is LNHDA and CDR2 is SQIVND (reference sequence). The CDR3 totals 13 residues. Trimming shortened V by 8 bases and J by 6 bases, and 13 bases separated the two germline ends. In the original processing: Junction-only sequences without quality scores came from ImmunoSEQ, so filtering differed. Data came from immunoSEQ multiplex PCR; TCRdb stores just in-frame clones and leaves some out. V and J calls and clone size are given by that table; D and trimming were obtained from the DNA. This sample carries approximately 1.4 million clones, approximately 98% of them seen once, and the ten largest clones take roughly 0.42%. This sample stems from a study of shared clonotypes between healthy human individuals. Overall study: Per donor, CD8 memory used one plate, CD8 naive used two, CD4 memory used three and CD4 naive used three. Whole-study findings and limits: The genetic and exposure-history diversity represented was limited by few donors. Non-shared clonotypes showed lower generation probabilities than clonotypes common to all four donors.

This sequence was found in a man aged 25 to 40 in good health. The sequenced sample consisted of naive CD4+ T cells sorted from blood. Subset indicated: CD45RA+ positively selected. This chain joins TRBV19 and TRBJ2-2; weak D call: TRBD1 (6 bases). The CDR3 region is CASLRGSAGELFF. DNA of the CDR3: TGTGCCAGTCTCAGGGGATCCGCCGGGGAGCTGTTTTTT.